This T cell receptor beta chain appears in the sequencing data of a study of T cell responses to AZD1222 COVID-19 vaccine. General study points: Donors were mostly white British, more females; clonal diversity possibly underestimated.

This clone showed up just once. Its antigen is not known. Measured with immunoSEQ multiplex PCR; TCRdb has only the in-frame clones, and not every one. The sample consists of about 130,000 clones, 65% to 90% of them appearing once. This clonotype originated in an adult in good health. The specimen comprised peripheral blood, sampled on day 0 of AZD1222 vaccination.

The CDR3 sequence: CAISESTGEGVGYTF. CDR3 bases: TGTGCCATCAGTGAGTCGACGGGCGAGGGGGTAGGCTACACCTTC. This chain joins TRBV10-3 and TRBJ1-2, with D perhaps matching TRBD1 (6 bases). The CDR3 is made up of 15 amino acids. Trimming left V 0 bases short and J 8 bases short, with 16 bases between. Germline CDR1 is ENHRY and CDR2 is SYGVKD.